A single sample is the source of the 12 T cell receptor beta chains below, sequenced in a study of beta chain features in type 1 diabetes. What was sequenced were expressed TCRB transcripts, since all of the isolated RNA had been reverse transcribed. TCRdb's table, derived via immunoSEQ multiplex PCR, lists solely in-frame clones and lacks some. The repertoire includes a few hundred thousand clones, 25% to 30% of them detected once, and 4% sits in the top ten. Sequenced sample: central memory CD4+ T cells from blood. The receptors here all came from a young man in good health.

The CDR3 loop reads CATSRDGGQGTDTQYF. DNA for the CDR3: TGTGCCACCAGCAGAGATGGGGGACAGGGCACAGATACGCAGTATTTT. This sequence joins TRBV15 and TRBJ2-3; 8 bases agree with TRBD1. The CDR3 has 16 amino acids. V lost 0 bases and J lost 1; bases outside the gene matches: 3. Germline V lookup: CDR1 LNHNV, CDR2 YYDKDF (reference sequence).

V gene TRBV6-5 combines with J gene TRBJ1-2; 8 nucleotides align to TRBD1. CDR1 and CDR2 from the germline V gene are MNHEY and SVGAGI. There are 14 residues in the CDR3. The V gene end was trimmed by 7 bases and the J gene end by 5 bases; junction bases not matched to a gene: 9. The CDR3 DNA reads TGTGCCAGCACTAGGCAGGGGGCCTTGTATGGCTACACCTTC. Amino acids: CASTRQGALYGYTF.

This clone was seen a handful of times. The chain couples TRBV29-1 to TRBJ2-5; 9 bases match TRBD1. CDR1 and CDR2 (germline): SQVTM, ANQGSEA. After removal of 4 bases from V and 1 base from J, the junction contained 13 bases not matched to a gene. This CDR3 is 17 amino acids long. The CDR3 here is CSVAGTGLRGGQETQYF. The CDR3 coding sequence is TGCAGCGTTGCCGGGACAGGGCTTCGCGGGGGCCAAGAGACCCAGTACTTC.

CDR3 nucleotides: TGCGCCAGCGGGAGAGCGGAGCCCCTCGCCGAGCAGTACTTC. It yields the protein CASGRAEPLAEQYF. The chain joins TRBV5-1 to TRBJ2-7; D possibly corresponds to TRBD2 (5 bases). Germline V gene data show CDR1 as SGHRS and CDR2 as YFSETQ. The CDR3 runs to 14 residues. V was cut by 7 bases and J by 6 bases, with 20 bases left in between.

This chain connects TRBV11-2 to TRBJ1-1; TRBD1 might be the D (5 bases). Germline lookup yields CDR1 SGHAT and CDR2 FQNNGV. The CDR3 sequence is 12 residues long. V was shortened by 8 bases and J by 5 bases, with 12 bases between the two germline ends. The CDR3 spells CASSRVNTEAFF. In DNA form, the CDR3 reads TGTGCCAGCTCCAGGGTCAATACTGAAGCTTTCTTT.

This chain connects TRBV6-5 to TRBJ2-7; D not resolved. The CDR3 extends over 13 amino acids. Germline V lookup: CDR1 MNHEY, CDR2 SVGAGI. With 0 bases removed from V and 6 bases from J, the gap between germline ends came to 9 bases. The CDR3, as DNA: TGTGCCAGCAGTTACTCGGTCCGGACCGAGCAGTACTTC. Protein product: CASSYSVRTEQYF.

V gene TRBV10-3 combines with J gene TRBJ1-1; 9 positions match TRBD1. With V trimmed by 4 bases and J by 2 bases, 2 bases remained unmatched. The germline V gene encodes CDR1 ENHRY and CDR2 SYGVKD. This CDR3 is 14 amino acids long. The CDR3 loop reads CAISGTGGNTEAFF. The CDR3 bases are TGTGCCATCAGTGGTACAGGGGGCAACACTGAAGCTTTCTTT.

V usage is TRBV6-5 and J usage is TRBJ2-2; D unresolved. The CDR3 sequence is 11 residues long. V lost 6 bases and J 6 bases, leaving 5 bases between the germline ends. The germline V gene encodes CDR1 MNHEY and CDR2 SVGAGI. The CDR3 reads CASSPPGELFF. Here the CDR3 DNA reads TGTGCCAGCAGCCCTCCCGGGGAGCTGTTTTTT.

Turning to this clone: Being one base from a much bigger clone, this may be a read error. Here the CDR3 reads CASSQGETQYF. In DNA form, the CDR3 reads TGTGCCAGCAGCCAGGGGGAGACCCAGTACTTC. The chain employs TRBV16 and TRBJ2-5; D is undetermined. The CDR3 runs 11 residues. The V and J ends lost 3 bases and 5 bases respectively, with 4 bases between them. Germline V CDR1 and CDR2: KGHSY, FQNENV. Together with reference TRBV16 and TRBJ2-5, the CDR3 gives the full variable domain: GEEVAQTPKHLVRGEGQKAKLYCAPIKGHSYVFWYQQVLKNEFKFLISFQNENVFDETGMPKERFSAKCLPNSPCSLEIQATKLEDSAVYFCASSQGETQYFGPGTRLLVL.

The chain carries TRBV2 and TRBJ1-1; 7 bases line up with TRBD1. CDR1 is SNHLY, CDR2 FYNNEI, per germline. This CDR3 is 11 amino acids long. J was trimmed by 11 bases and V by 6 bases; bases with no gene match: 6. The CDR3 loop reads CASRLQGKAFF. The DNA of the CDR3 is TGTGCCAGCAGATTACAGGGGAAGGCTTTCTTT.

This chain uses TRBV4-2 with TRBJ2-4; D remains unclear. The V gene lost 0 bases and the J gene lost 6 bases, with 12 bases spanning the gap. The germline CDR1 and CDR2 sequences are LGHNA and YNFKEQ. This CDR3 is built from 15 residues. The CDR3, as DNA: TGTGCCAGCAGCCAAGATGGCAACCGATTAAACATTCAGTACTTC. Its protein product is CASSQDGNRLNIQYF.

This clone has just a few counts. The V and J genes are TRBV30 and TRBJ2-4, with 8 bases identical to TRBD1. This CDR3 region has 13 residues. In germline, CDR1 is GTSNPN, CDR2 SVGIG (reference sequence). Trimming removed 5 bases from V and 9 bases from J; junction bases left unmatched: 9. The CDR3 DNA sequence: TGTGCCTGGGCAGACAGGGGAGGAGGCATTCAGTACTTC. It translates to CAWADRGGGIQYF.